This paragraph reports one T cell receptor (beta chain). The method was immunoSEQ multiplex PCR; TCRdb's version includes in-frame clones alone and lacks a portion of them. This sample has some 95,000 clones, with less than 90% found just once. Germline V gene data show CDR1 as MNHEY and CDR2 as SMNVEV (reference sequence). After removal of 6 bases from V and 8 bases from J, the junction contained 15 bases not matched to a gene. The CDR3 contains 16 residues. This sample stems from a study of OX40 agonist ivuxolimab in advanced cancers. At the level of the study: Three patients, one with hepatocellular carcinoma and two with cutaneous melanoma, achieved partial responses.

The starting material was CD4+ or CD8+ T cells sorted from blood, obtained in a trial of the OX40 agonist ivuxolimab. The V and J genes are TRBV27 and TRBJ2-1; TRBD2 matches at 8 bases. The receptor's source is an adult with an advanced solid tumor such as melanoma, head and neck, liver or kidney cancer. CDR3 region: CASREAWTSSTHEQFF. The CDR3 region has the DNA TGTGCCAGCAGAGAGGCGTGGACTAGCTCCACCCATGAGCAGTTCTTC.